This entry describes one TCR beta chain. Its antigen is undetermined. Researchers ran the PCR with 60 Vbeta and 13 Jbeta primers. Some clones are missing from TCRdb's copy, which holds only in-frame ones; the method was immunoSEQ multiplex PCR. Its table records about 54,000 clones. The germline V gene has CDR1 KGHSH and CDR2 LQKENI. This CDR3 comprises 14 residues. V trimming: 3 bases; J trimming: 2 bases; junction bases outside the gene matches: 4. The donors (healthy individuals) were bone marrow donors. This sample is drawn from a study of cytomegalovirus exposure and HLA in healthy donors. In the study overall: The study's early data release held about 80 million unique TCRs from HLA-typed donors. Overall study results and limits: Indistinguishable V segments, including TRBV6-2 and TRBV6-3, were excluded. The listing of about 150 TCR beta chains classed them as cytomegalovirus-associated.

The V call is TRBV18, the J call TRBJ2-7; 7 bases fit TRBD2. The sample was PBMCs. The sequence came from a woman in her thirties or forties in good health and CMV-seronegative. The CDR3 sequence: CASSPGGGAYEQYF. As DNA, the CDR3 is TGTGCCAGCTCACCCGGGGGAGGGGCCTACGAGCAGTACTTC.